This passage covers 3 T cell receptor beta chains from one sample sequenced in a study of blood T cell repertoires in COVID-19. Assay used: immunoSEQ multiplex PCR; TCRdb lists only in-frame clones, some missing. Of about 150,000 clones in the sample, over 80% were seen once. Sequenced input: peripheral blood. The origin of the receptors is a man older than 75 with acute or convalescent COVID-19.

This chain connects TRBV3-1 (or the pseudogene TRBV3-2) to TRBJ2-3, with TRBD2 identical over 8 bases. CDR3 length: 15 amino acids. The V gene end was trimmed by 1 base and the J gene end by 6 bases; junction bases not matched to a gene: 6. Looked up from germline, CDR1 is LGHDT and CDR2 is YNNKEL (reference sequence). Written as DNA, the CDR3 is TGTGCCAGCAGCCAAGGTAGCGGGGACCGGGATACGCAGTATTTT. This sequence encodes CASSQGSGDRDTQYF.

The V gene is TRBV5-1, the J gene TRBJ2-7; no clear D. The CDR3 loop spans 13 amino acids. The V end lost 0 bases, the J end lost 1 base, and 5 bases lay between the germline ends. Germline assignment: CDR1 SGHRS and CDR2 YFSETQ. The CDR3 loop reads CASSLAPSYEQYF. The CDR3 bases are TGCGCCAGCAGCTTGGCCCCTTCCTACGAGCAGTACTTC.

The V call is TRBV28, the J call TRBJ2-7, with D uncertain. The V gene's germline CDR1 is MDHEN and CDR2 SYDVKM. The CDR3 has 14 amino acids. Trimming cost V 3 bases and J 2 bases, with 11 bases left between them. CDR3 protein: CASSFHQATYEQYF. As DNA, the CDR3 is TGTGCCAGCAGTTTTCATCAGGCGACCTACGAGCAGTACTTC.